The clone carrying this T cell receptor (beta chain) showed up just a few times. TCRdb re-called the 5' RACE reads through MiXCR, storing one row per CDR3 protein. The sample carries hundreds of thousands of distinct CDR3 sequences, 18% recorded once. The entry originates in a study of T-cell memory formation after mild COVID-19. The CDR3 contains 16 residues. V gave up 6 bases and J gave up 4 bases; unmatched junction bases: 8. The chain joins TRBV12-3 or TRBV12-4 to TRBJ2-1; TRBD2 matches at 11 bases. Sequences were obtained from PBMCs or a T cell subset sorted from them (not recorded which). This clonotype was obtained from a man aged 18 to 30 who had mild COVID-19 (a few samples of this study predate the infection). Cell type and time point are not known. The CDR3 is CASSPLAGGLYNEQFF. The CDR3 DNA reads TGTGCCAGCAGCCCCCTAGCGGGGGGCCTATACAATGAGCAGTTCTTC.